Described below is a single TCR beta chain sequence and its context. These data come from a study of blood T cell repertoires in COVID-19. The method was immunoSEQ multiplex PCR; TCRdb's version includes in-frame clones alone and lacks a portion of them. Of some 120,000 clones listed, 86% are singletons. The CDR3 loop spans 12 amino acids. Germline V gives CDR1 ENHRY, CDR2 SYGVKD. The V end was cut by 4 bases, the J end by 13 bases, with 14 bases between. The TCR sequence derives from a woman aged 50 to 60 who had recovered from COVID-19. The sample taken for sequencing was peripheral blood. The chain is built from TRBV10-3 and TRBJ2-1; D not resolved. CDR3 loop: CAISAPGDLQFF. The DNA of the CDR3 is TGTGCCATCAGTGCCCCGGGTGATTTACAGTTCTTC.